This is a list of T cell receptor beta chains from one sample in a study of blood T cell repertoires in COVID-19. Libraries were prepared by immunoSEQ multiplex PCR; TCRdb keeps only in-frame clonotypes and omits some of them. The profile shows 250,000 or so clones, around four fifths of them singletons. The sequenced sample was peripheral blood. The receptor set was obtained from a woman in her sixties with active or convalescent COVID-19. Each CDR3 is given with its conserved first and last residue. The D gene is left open where the match is weak. The size field is filled for only some rows; it gives once, few, many or a size class.

DNA | CDR3 | J | length | size | D | V
TGTGCCACCAGCAGAGTCCGGGACATCACAGATACGCAGTATTTT | CATSRVRDITDTQYF | TRBJ2-3 | 15 | . | . | TRBV15
TGTGCCAGCAGCTTGGGCCGACAGGGGAGAAGCTCCTATAATTCACCCCTCCACTTT | CASSLGRQGRSSYNSPLHF | TRBJ1-6 | 19 | . | TRBD1 | TRBV5-5
TGTGCCACCAGTGATCCCCTAGGGCCCCAGCATTTT | CATSDPLGPQHF | TRBJ1-5 | 12 | . | . | TRBV24-1
TGTGCCAGCAGCAGTCTAGCGGGAGTTAAATTGGAGACCCAGTACTTC | CASSSLAGVKLETQYF | TRBJ2-5 | 16 | . | TRBD2 | TRBV11-2
TGCGCCAGCAGCTCTGGGACGGCCGGGACTAGCGGGTATAGCTCCTACGAGCAGTACTTC | CASSSGTAGTSGYSSYEQYF | TRBJ2-7 | 20 | . | TRBD2 | TRBV5-1
TGTGCCAGCAGCTTAGTGGGACACCCCACAGATACGCAGTATTTT | CASSLVGHPTDTQYF | TRBJ2-3 | 15 | . | . | TRBV7-2
TGTGCCAGCAGTGAATCTCAGGACTCCGGGGGGACCCAGTACTTC | CASSESQDSGGTQYF | TRBJ2-5 | 15 | . | . | TRBV6-4
TGTGCCATCAGTGAGTCGATTGGCGGCTACTATGGCTACACCTTC | CAISESIGGYYGYTF | TRBJ1-2 | 15 | . | . | TRBV10-3
TGTGCCACCAGCTCCGCAGTGGCCCGGGGGCAGCCCCAGCATTTT | CATSSAVARGQPQHF | TRBJ1-5 | 15 | . | . | TRBV15
TGTGCCAGCAGTTACGGGACAGGGACTAATTCACCCCTCCACTTT | CASSYGTGTNSPLHF | TRBJ1-6 | 15 | once | TRBD1 | TRBV6-5
TGTGCCAGCATTGGGGAGGGTCTCAATGAGCAGTTCTTC | CASIGEGLNEQFF | TRBJ2-1 | 13 | . | TRBD2 | TRBV2
TGTGTCTCACGCCGGGCACAGGGTAACTATGGCTACACCTTC | CVSRRAQGNYGYTF | TRBJ1-2 | 14 | . | . | TRBV6-5
TGTGCCACCCAGAATTTCGGGACAGGGGACAATGAGCAGTTCTTC | CATQNFGTGDNEQFF | TRBJ2-1 | 15 | . | TRBD1 | TRBV24-1
TGTGCCAGCAGTTACGACAGAAACGCGAACACCGGGGAGCTGTTTTTT | CASSYDRNANTGELFF | TRBJ2-2 | 16 | . | . | TRBV6-5
TGTGCCATCAGTGGGGGGGACCTGAAATTCGAGCAGTACTTC | CAISGGDLKFEQYF | TRBJ2-7 | 14 | . | . | TRBV10-3
TGTGCCAGCAGCTCAGCGGGGGGGGCAGATACGCAGTATTTT | CASSSAGGADTQYF | TRBJ2-3 | 14 | once | TRBD2 | TRBV11-3
TGCGCCAGCAGCTGGGACAGAAGCACAGATACGCAGTATTTT | CASSWDRSTDTQYF | TRBJ2-3 | 14 | once | TRBD1 | TRBV4-1
TGTGCCAGCAGTTACAGGCCAGCGAACACCGGGGAGCTGTTTTTT | CASSYRPANTGELFF | TRBJ2-2 | 15 | . | . | TRBV25-1
TGTGCCAGCAGTATTAGCGTATCCTTTGATGGAAACACCATATATTTT | CASSISVSFDGNTIYF | TRBJ1-3 | 16 | . | . | TRBV7-2
TGTGCCAGCAGCTTCGGCGGGAGGGCCCCCGGGGAGCTGTTTTTT | CASSFGGRAPGELFF | TRBJ2-2 | 15 | . | TRBD2 | TRBV5-4
TGTGCCAGCAGCGCGCGCGGAGCCGGGACTGTAGCCTACGAGCAGTACTTC | CASSARGAGTVAYEQYF | TRBJ2-7 | 17 | . | . | TRBV9
TGTGCCAGCAGTGGGGACAGGGTCTACACCGGGGAGCTGTTTTTT | CASSGDRVYTGELFF | TRBJ2-2 | 15 | . | TRBD1 | TRBV27
TGTGCCAGTAACTCTCGACAGGGGGCCATTGGAAACACCATATATTTT | CASNSRQGAIGNTIYF | TRBJ1-3 | 16 | . | TRBD1 | TRBV19
TGTGCCAGTAGCCCTTTTCTGAATGAAAAACTGTTTTTT | CASSPFLNEKLFF | TRBJ1-4 | 13 | . | . | TRBV19
TGTGCCAGCAGTTCCACCGCCGGGACAACTAATCAGCCCCAGCATTTT | CASSSTAGTTNQPQHF | TRBJ1-5 | 16 | . | . | TRBV28
TGTGCCAGCACAGACGGGGGGGCGAAGGGCGGGGAGCTGTTTTTT | CASTDGGAKGGELFF | TRBJ2-2 | 15 | . | TRBD2 | TRBV28
TGTGCCAGCAGCCCCCGGGTCAGAAGCACAGATACGCAGTATTTT | CASSPRVRSTDTQYF | TRBJ2-3 | 15 | . | . | TRBV5-8
TGCAGCGTTCGGACTAGCGGGATCGGAGATACGCAGTATTTT | CSVRTSGIGDTQYF | TRBJ2-3 | 14 | . | TRBD2 | TRBV29-1
TGTGCCAGCAGTTCCGGGCCCAGGGATGAGCAGTTCTTC | CASSSGPRDEQFF | TRBJ2-1 | 13 | . | . | TRBV7-3
TGTGCCAGCAGCTTAGGAGGAGATACGCAGTATTTT | CASSLGGDTQYF | TRBJ2-3 | 12 | . | . | TRBV11-3
TGTGCCTGGAGTCCAGGTTCAGAGACCCAGTACTTC | CAWSPGSETQYF | TRBJ2-5 | 12 | . | . | TRBV30
TGTGCCAGCAATCCAGCGGCAGGGAGGACCGGGGAGCTGTTTTTT | CASNPAAGRTGELFF | TRBJ2-2 | 15 | . | . | TRBV27
TGTGCCAGCATTACCCAGACAGGGTCGGGCCATCAGCCCCAGCATTTT | CASITQTGSGHQPQHF | TRBJ1-5 | 16 | . | TRBD1 | TRBV28
TGTGCCTGGAGTAAGTGGGCAGCAGGTGATACGCAGTATTTT | CAWSKWAAGDTQYF | TRBJ2-3 | 14 | . | . | TRBV30
TGTGCCAGCAGCTCCGGGACAGGGAACACTGAAGCTTTCTTT | CASSSGTGNTEAFF | TRBJ1-1 | 14 | . | TRBD1 | TRBV13
TGTGCCAGCAGTAACCGCCAGCTCTGGGTTCGGGGGGGTTACAATGAGCAGTTCTTC | CASSNRQLWVRGGYNEQFF | TRBJ2-1 | 19 | . | TRBD2 | TRBV27
TGCGCCAGCAGAGAGCAGGGGAGGGAAGAAAACATTCAGTACTTC | CASREQGREENIQYF | TRBJ2-4 | 15 | . | . | TRBV10-1
TGTGCCAGCAGCATACTAGCGGGGGCTGACTCTGGGGCCAACGTCCTGACTTTC | CASSILAGADSGANVLTF | TRBJ2-6 | 18 | once | TRBD2 | TRBV7-2